Below, 24 T cell receptor beta chains from the same sample are listed, as sequenced in a study of control samples from healthy donors and cancer patients. Clones were sequenced by immunoSEQ multiplex PCR, and TCRdb holds only the in-frame ones, with some missing. This sample has approximately 150,000 clones; under 90% occur once, and the top ten carry 6% to 9.5%. Sequences were obtained from PBMCs. Receptor source: a man aged 50 to 59 with head and neck cancer.

This chain joins TRBV5-5 and TRBJ1-5; possibly TRBD1 for D (5 bases). The CDR3 consists of 15 residues. Between the trimmed V and J ends, which lost 4 bases and 0 bases, there was a span of 11 bases. Germline assignment: CDR1 SGHKS and CDR2 YYEKEE (reference sequence). The CDR3 DNA is TGTGCCAGCAGCCGGGGCCTCAATAGCAATCAGCCCCAGCATTTT. This encodes CASSRGLNSNQPQHF.

This clone showed up just once. J is TRBJ2-1 and V is TRBV5-1; D remains ambiguous. This CDR3 has 13 residues. Looked up from germline, CDR1 is SGHRS and CDR2 is YFSETQ. Trimming took off 3 bases at V and 7 bases at J, with 11 bases between the two ends. CDR3 DNA: TGCGCCAGCAGCTGGTTAGATCGGAATGAGCAGTTCTTC. It translates to CASSWLDRNEQFF.

V usage is TRBV5-4 and J usage is TRBJ2-7, with 10 bases lining up with TRBD1. Per the germline V gene, CDR1 is SGHNT and CDR2 is YYREEE (reference sequence). The CDR3 consists of 14 residues. The trim removed 4 bases at V and 2 bases at J, leaving 3 bases unmatched. In DNA form, the CDR3 reads TGTGCCAGCAGCCCAGGACAGGGGGCCTACGAGCAGTACTTC. It encodes CASSPGQGAYEQYF.

This clone has more than one count but fewer than ten. The V call is TRBV7-9, the J call TRBJ1-6; D is unresolved. The germline V and J ends were trimmed by 8 bases and 10 bases, with 18 bases remaining between them. The CDR3 contains 14 residues. Germline assignment: CDR1 SEHNR and CDR2 FQNEAQ (reference sequence). CDR3 bases: TGTGCCAGCGGGTCCTGGTCCAGAGCCTCACCCCTCCACTTT. This encodes CASGSWSRASPLHF.

The V call is TRBV2, the J call TRBJ2-1; 10 bases fit TRBD2. V trimming: 5 bases; J trimming: 6 bases; junction bases outside the gene matches: 4. This CDR3 contains 14 residues. Germline-derived CDR1 and CDR2 are SNHLY and FYNNEI. The CDR3 sequence: CASSIAGGPNEQFF. In DNA, the CDR3 is TGTGCCAGCAGTATAGCGGGAGGTCCCAATGAGCAGTTCTTC.

The chain links TRBV19 to TRBJ2-7; TRBD1 or TRBD2 may be the D gene (5 bases each). The ends were cut back, 8 bases at V and 1 base at J, with 18 bases in the middle. The CDR3 runs 15 residues. Germline V gene data show CDR1 as LNHDA and CDR2 as SQIVND (reference sequence). The CDR3 protein is CASPIGETESYEQYF. The DNA for the CDR3 is TGTGCCAGTCCTATAGGGGAGACAGAATCCTACGAGCAGTACTTC.

This chain uses TRBV30 with TRBJ1-2; D not resolved. Germline V lookup: CDR1 GTSNPN, CDR2 SVGIG (reference sequence). The V end lost 1 base, the J end lost 7 bases, and 16 bases lay between the germline ends. The CDR3 has 14 residues. The CDR3, as DNA: TGTGCCTGGAGTGGCTGGGAGCGGAATGTTGGCTACACCTTC. Amino acids: CAWSGWERNVGYTF.

This chain joins TRBV5-1 and TRBJ1-6; TRBD1 might be the D (6 bases). Germline CDR1 SGHRS, CDR2 YFSETQ. This CDR3 is built from 15 residues. The V end lost 4 bases, the J end lost 11 bases, and 19 bases lay between the germline ends. CDR3 sequence (DNA): TGCGCCAGCAGCCCTGGTAGGGGGGGAGAGCCACCCCTCCACTTT. Encoded protein: CASSPGRGGEPPLHF.

The rearrangement uses TRBV9 and TRBJ2-1, with D uncertain. In germline, CDR1 is SGDLS, CDR2 YYNGEE. The V gene lost 0 bases and the J gene lost 6 bases, with 13 bases spanning the gap. The CDR3 totals 15 residues. The CDR3 DNA reads TGTGCCAGCAGCGTAGATTGGGGTCCCCCCAATGAGCAGTTCTTC. It encodes CASSVDWGPPNEQFF.

The rearrangement links TRBV29-1 to TRBJ2-1, with D possibly TRBD1 on 7 matching bases. Trimming removed 4 bases at V and 4 bases at J, with 11 bases between. Per germline, CDR1 SQVTM and CDR2 ANQGSEA. The CDR3 length is 13 residues. CDR3 amino acids: CSVAAGGYNEQFF. The CDR3 nucleotides are TGCAGCGTTGCGGCAGGGGGGTACAATGAGCAGTTCTTC.

The chain combines TRBV6-6 with TRBJ2-1, with a possible D match to TRBD1 (5 bases). Germline lookup yields CDR1 MNHNY and CDR2 SVGAGI (reference sequence). V lost 5 bases to trimming and J lost 8 bases, with 19 bases between them. The CDR3 consists of 15 residues. The CDR3 sequence is CASSRGPWTFHEQFF. The CDR3 coding sequence is TGTGCCAGCAGTCGCGGACCATGGACATTCCATGAGCAGTTCTTC.

The J gene is TRBJ1-4, the V gene TRBV14; 7 bases map to TRBD1. CDR1 and CDR2 from the germline V gene are SGHDN and FVKESK. CDR3 length equals 19 residues. V lost 4 bases, J lost 6 bases, and 20 bases stayed unmatched. This CDR3 reads CASSPEVTFRGTVDEKLFF. CDR3 coding DNA: TGTGCCAGCAGCCCTGAGGTTACGTTTAGAGGGACAGTGGATGAAAAACTGTTTTTT.

The V and J genes are TRBV28 and TRBJ2-7; D is possibly TRBD1 (5 bases). CDR1 is MDHEN, CDR2 SYDVKM, per germline. The CDR3 extends over 14 amino acids. V was clipped by 4 bases and J by 1 base, with 11 bases between them. CDR3 in amino acids: CASSYQGVSYEQYF. CDR3 nucleotide sequence: TGTGCCAGCAGTTACCAGGGTGTGTCCTACGAGCAGTACTTC. Variable domain in full (rest from reference TRBV28 and TRBJ2-7): DVKVTQSSRYLVKRTGEKVFLECVQDMDHENMFWYRQDPGLGLRLIYFSYDVKMKEKGDIPEGYSVSREKKERFSLILESASTNQTSMYLCASSYQGVSYEQYFGPGTRLTVT.

The J gene is TRBJ1-5, the V gene TRBV6-1; TRBD1 might be the D (6 bases). Trimming removed 2 bases from V and 6 bases from J, with 17 bases in between. This CDR3 region has 16 residues. Germline V lookup: CDR1 MNHNS, CDR2 SASEGT. CDR3 nucleotide sequence: TGTGCCAGCAGTGAACCCTGGCAGGGGACAATTCAGCCCCAGCATTTT. The encoded protein is CASSEPWQGTIQPQHF.

The gene calls are TRBV9 and TRBJ2-5; D is uncertain. The CDR3 has 15 residues. Germline CDR1 is SGDLS and CDR2 is YYNGEE. Trimming took 0 bases from V and 5 from J, leaving 14 bases between them. The CDR3 spells CASSVAIGSSETQYF. The CDR3 coding sequence is TGTGCCAGCAGCGTAGCGATAGGGTCGTCGGAGACCCAGTACTTC. The variable domain in full, with the rest retrieved from reference TRBV9 and TRBJ2-5, is DSGVTQTPKHLITATGQRVTLRCSPRSGDLSVYWYQQSLDQGLQFLIQYYNGEERAKGNILERFSAQQFPDLHSELNLSSLELGDSALYFCASSVAIGSSETQYFGPGTRLLVL.

The V gene is TRBV6-1, the J gene TRBJ2-5; no clear D. The CDR3 has 15 residues. Trimming took off 0 bases at V and 3 bases at J, with 11 bases between the two ends. Germline loops: CDR1 MNHNS, CDR2 SASEGT. CDR3 region: CASSEARSREETQYF. The CDR3 bases are TGTGCCAGCAGTGAAGCGCGGAGCAGAGAAGAGACCCAGTACTTC.

This chain uses TRBV29-1 with TRBJ2-5; D might be TRBD2 (6 bases). The CDR3 spans 11 residues. The ends were cut back, 7 bases at V and 5 bases at J, with 11 bases in the middle. Germline V gene data show CDR1 as SQVTM and CDR2 as ANQGSEA. Here the CDR3 reads CSAPSGETQYF. CDR3 DNA sequence: TGCAGCGCCCCAAGCGGGGAGACCCAGTACTTC.

This chain uses TRBV30 with TRBJ2-3; D might be TRBD1 (5 bases). Trimming shortened V by 5 bases and J by 2 bases, and 11 bases separated the two germline ends. The germline gives CDR1 GTSNPN, CDR2 SVGIG (reference sequence). The CDR3 has 13 residues. The CDR3 reads CAWRRQNTDTQYF. CDR3 nucleotide sequence: TGTGCCTGGCGTAGACAGAACACAGATACGCAGTATTTT.

J is TRBJ1-5 and V is TRBV5-1, with D unclear. The CDR3 covers 14 residues. V lost 2 bases and J 5 bases, leaving 11 bases between the germline ends. Germline CDR1 SGHRS, CDR2 YFSETQ. For the CDR3, the DNA is TGCGCCAGCAGCTTCTCCGGTTTCGATCAGCCCCAGCATTTT. Its translation is CASSFSGFDQPQHF. Complete variable domain (other parts from reference TRBV5-1 and TRBJ1-5): KAGVTQTPRYLIKTRGQQVTLSCSPISGHRSVSWYQQTPGQGLQFLFEYFSETQRNKGNFPGRFSGRQFSNSRSEMNVSTLELGDSALYLCASSFSGFDQPQHFGDGTRLSIL.

The chain recombines TRBV25-1 with TRBJ2-1; 7 bases line up with TRBD1. CDR1 and CDR2 from the germline V gene are MGHDK and SYGVNS. This CDR3 is 15 amino acids long. V lost 4 bases, J lost 6 bases, and 9 bases stayed unmatched. CDR3 nucleotides: TGTGCCAGCAGTGTACGGACAGGTCCTCGCAATGAGCAGTTCTTC. Residues: CASSVRTGPRNEQFF.

The chain recombines TRBV5-1 with TRBJ2-1; 13 bases align to TRBD2. The CDR3 is made up of 15 amino acids. CDR1 is SGHRS and CDR2 is YFSETQ in the germline V gene. V dropped 10 bases and J dropped 3; count of bases not matched to a gene: 7. This CDR3 is CASARTSGGYNEQFF. CDR3 bases: TGCGCCTCAGCACGGACTAGCGGGGGCTACAATGAGCAGTTCTTC.

This chain connects TRBV6-5 to TRBJ1-6; D uncertain. Germline V gene lookup returns CDR1 MNHEY and CDR2 SVGAGI. Trimming took off 4 bases at V and 8 bases at J, with 9 bases between the two ends. This CDR3 spans 13 amino acids. DNA for the CDR3: TGTGCCAGCAGTTCTGACCTGGATTCACCCCTCCACTTT. This gives the protein CASSSDLDSPLHF.

The rearrangement uses TRBV30 and TRBJ2-3; 7 nucleotides line up with TRBD2. Germline assignment: CDR1 GTSNPN and CDR2 SVGIG (reference sequence). The length of the CDR3 is 12 residues. After removal of 5 bases from V and 5 bases from J, the junction contained 4 bases not matched to a gene. CDR3 bases: TGTGCCTGGGCTAGCGGTGGAGATACGCAGTATTTT. It translates to CAWASGGDTQYF.

The chain is built from TRBV28 and TRBJ2-7; 9 bases agree with TRBD1. Losses at the gene ends were 2 bases for V and 5 bases for J; bases not matched to a gene: 4. Germline V lookup: CDR1 MDHEN, CDR2 SYDVKM. This CDR3 contains 14 residues. CDR3 residues: CASSLTGGKDEQYF. The CDR3 region has the DNA TGTGCCAGCAGTTTAACAGGGGGCAAGGACGAGCAGTACTTC.